This TCR beta chain was recorded in a study of blood T cell repertoires in COVID-19. Study context: Sites across the United States, Italy and Spain contributed samples from acute and convalescent COVID-19.

Germline CDR1 reads SGHNT; CDR2 reads YYREEE (reference sequence). V lost 4 bases and J 3 bases, leaving 13 bases between the germline ends. This CDR3 has 15 amino acids. This clone was found a few times. In the original analysis: Using reference gene primer amplification, nucleated cell counts were estimated. Clones were read by immunoSEQ multiplex PCR, and TCRdb kept only the in-frame ones, dropping some. Clone size and the V and J calls come from that table; the DNA yielded D and trimming. The sample has over 150,000 clones, about 80% seen once; the top ten hold roughly 2%. Material for sequencing was peripheral blood. The gene calls are TRBV5-4 and TRBJ2-2, with D tentatively TRBD2 (5 bases). The clonotype comes from a woman older than 75 with acute or convalescent COVID-19. The DNA for the CDR3 is TGTGCCAGCAGCCCGCCGGGAAGGGACACCGGGGAGCTGTTTTTT. It specifies CASSPPGRDTGELFF. Based on the CDR3 plus reference TRBV5-4 and TRBJ2-2, the full variable domain is ETGVTQSPTHLIKTRGQQVTLRCSSQSGHNTVSWYQQALGQGPQFIFQYYREEENGRGNFPPRFSGLQFPNYSSELNVNALELDDSALYLCASSPPGRDTGELFFGEGSRLTVL.